This TCR beta chain was sequenced during a study of technical replicates of blood from a handful of donors. Some clones are missing from TCRdb's copy, which holds only in-frame ones; the method was immunoSEQ multiplex PCR. Counted here are roughly 83,000 clones, over 85% occurring once; the ten biggest clones make up 0.25%. V lost 11 bases to trimming and J lost 8 bases; unmatched junction nucleotides: 6. Germline-derived CDR1 and CDR2 are WNHNN and SYGVQD (reference sequence). The CDR3 is 12 residues long. This sequence originates from a human donor in good health. Input material: T cells isolated from PBMCs. V and J are TRBV10-1 and TRBJ1-4; 9 nucleotides agree with TRBD1. CDR3 coding DNA: TGCGCCGGACACAGGGGGCACGAAAAACTGTTTTTT. It is translated as CAGHRGHEKLFF.